This T cell receptor (beta chain) was observed in a study of T cell clonality in common variable immunodeficiency. Points from the study as a whole: The cause of increased CVID clonality remains unclear without subpopulation sequencing.

This clone showed up many times. Its specificity is unknown. The CDR3 goes on 3 residues after the read ends, and that part is filled in from the germline J gene. Each donor provided about 4.5 to 9 ml of heparinized whole blood. Produced via immunoSEQ multiplex PCR; TCRdb's table is partial and in-frame only. Captured here are approximately 64,000 clones, none seen once; the top ten comprise about 1.7%. Germline V gene lookup returns CDR1 SEHNR and CDR2 FQNEAQ (reference sequence). The V gene lost 2 bases and the J gene lost 4 bases, with 14 bases spanning the gap. This CDR3 spans 15 amino acids. The material sequenced was peripheral blood mononuclear cells. The V and J genes are TRBV7-9 and TRBJ1-1; perhaps TRBD1 as D (5 bases). The receptor's source is a person aged 18-70 years in good health. The CDR3 bases that were read are TGTGCCAGCAGCTTAAGATGGGGGGGAAGCACTGAA. This codes for CASSLRWGGSTE. The complete CDR3 sequence is CASSLRWGGSTEAFF.